This entry lists 30 T cell receptor beta chains sequenced from one sample in a study of cytomegalovirus exposure and HLA in healthy donors. The PCR made use of 60 Vbeta and 13 Jbeta primers. Clones were sequenced by immunoSEQ multiplex PCR, and TCRdb holds only the in-frame ones, with some missing. This sample carries about 110,000 clones, almost 70% of them seen once, and the ten largest clones take roughly 8.7%. Sequencing used PBMCs. These receptors came from a young man in good health and CMV-seropositive.

This clone was detected only a few times. V is TRBV6-5 and J is TRBJ2-5; 11 bases match TRBD2. Germline trimming cut 5 bases from V and 3 bases from J; bases unmatched to any gene: 5. Germline CDR1 MNHEY, CDR2 SVGAGI. This CDR3 has 15 amino acids. CDR3 protein: CASSVLAGAKETQYF. For the CDR3, the DNA is TGTGCCAGCAGTGTACTAGCGGGGGCAAAAGAGACCCAGTACTTC.

This chain joins TRBV5-1 and TRBJ2-7; D perhaps matches TRBD1 (6 bases). This CDR3 spans 15 amino acids. CDR1 is SGHRS and CDR2 is YFSETQ in the germline V gene. V was cut by 4 bases and J by 5 bases, with 19 bases left in between. The CDR3 nucleotides are TGCGCCAGCAGCCCTAGGCGACAGGCTCAAGACGAGCAGTACTTC. This encodes CASSPRRQAQDEQYF.

The chain recombines TRBV28 with TRBJ2-6; D not certain. From germline, CDR1 is MDHEN and CDR2 SYDVKM. This CDR3 spans 14 amino acids. V was cut by 2 bases and J by 3 bases, with 5 bases left in between. The CDR3 spells CASSLISGANVLTF. The CDR3 DNA reads as TGTGCCAGCAGTTTAATTAGTGGGGCCAACGTCCTGACTTTC.

This sequence joins TRBV29-1 and TRBJ2-7; 7 bases are a match to TRBD1. Germline lookup yields CDR1 SQVTM and CDR2 ANQGSEA. Germline trimming cut 6 bases from V and 0 bases from J; bases unmatched to any gene: 5. The CDR3 runs 13 residues. The CDR3 sequence is CSVMTGTSYEQYF. In DNA, the CDR3 is TGCAGCGTCATGACAGGGACCTCCTACGAGCAGTACTTC.

The chain joins TRBV28 to TRBJ2-2; TRBD1 matches at 7 bases. CDR3 length: 15 amino acids. The germline CDR1 and CDR2 sequences are MDHEN and SYDVKM. Trimming took 5 bases from V and 4 from J; bases not matched to a gene: 7. DNA of the CDR3: TGTGCCAGCAGTCACAGACAGGGAACCACCGGGGAGCTGTTTTTT. Protein product: CASSHRQGTTGELFF.

The chain employs TRBV11-2 and TRBJ2-1, with D perhaps TRBD2 (7 bases). The germline gives CDR1 SGHAT, CDR2 FQNNGV. Trimming cost V 2 bases and J 6 bases, with 14 bases left between them. The CDR3 consists of 15 residues. CDR3 in amino acids: CASSLRGRVINEQFF. The CDR3 DNA follows: TGTGCCAGCAGCTTAAGGGGGAGGGTCATCAATGAGCAGTTCTTC.

The rearrangement links TRBV21-1 to TRBJ2-1; whether TRBD2, the table's D call, matches the DNA was not checked. TRBV21-1 is reported as a pseudogene. The CDR3 runs to 11 residues. CDR3 sequence reads: CASSKLDEQFF. CDR3 nucleotides: TGTGCCAGCAGCAAATTAGATGAGCAGTTCTTC.

This chain connects TRBV19 to TRBJ1-1, with D perhaps matching TRBD1 (6 bases). Looked up from germline, CDR1 is LNHDA and CDR2 is SQIVND (reference sequence). The CDR3 length is 17 residues. Trimming cost V 3 bases and J 0 bases, with 17 bases left between them. The CDR3 DNA follows: TGTGCCAGTAGTATGCGTTACAGGGAGCTCATGAACACTGAAGCTTTCTTT. This encodes CASSMRYRELMNTEAFF.

The chain carries TRBV5-6 and TRBJ2-4; the D is unclear. Germline CDR1 SGHDT, CDR2 YYEEEE. The CDR3 runs to 12 residues. The germline V and J ends were trimmed by 5 bases and 5 bases, with 8 bases remaining between them. The CDR3 DNA follows: TGTGCCAGCAGTGTCTACCAAAACATTCAGTACTTC. It encodes CASSVYQNIQYF.

This rearrangement joins TRBV29-1 to TRBJ2-1; TRBD1 might be the D (5 bases). With 7 bases removed from V and 4 bases from J, the gap between germline ends came to 14 bases. Per the germline V gene, CDR1 is SQVTM and CDR2 is ANQGSEA. This CDR3 comprises 13 residues. The CDR3: CSALPQGYNEQFF. The CDR3 bases are TGCAGCGCTCTACCTCAGGGATACAATGAGCAGTTCTTC.

The chain is built from TRBV5-1 and TRBJ1-1, with 7 bases that match TRBD1. There are 18 residues in the CDR3. Germline-derived CDR1 and CDR2 are SGHRS and YFSETQ. V lost 4 bases to trimming and J lost 5 bases; unmatched junction nucleotides: 20. CDR3 loop: CASSLPATGTLGGTEAFF. The CDR3 DNA is TGCGCCAGCAGCCTTCCCGCGACAGGGACCCTGGGGGGAACTGAAGCTTTCTTT.

V and J are TRBV2 and TRBJ2-7; D uncertain. Per the germline V gene, CDR1 is SNHLY and CDR2 is FYNNEI. V lost 2 bases to trimming and J lost 3 bases, with 14 bases between them. This CDR3 contains 15 residues. This chain's CDR3 is CASSERAADYYEQYV. The CDR3 DNA follows: TGTGCCAGCAGTGAAAGAGCAGCAGATTACTACGAGCAGTACGTC.

In DNA, the CDR3 is TGTGCCAGCTCACCACTATCTCGACAGACCACCGGGGAGCTGTTTTTT. Amino acids: CASSPLSRQTTGELFF. This chain connects TRBV18 to TRBJ2-2; D is possibly TRBD1 (5 bases). V lost 1 base and J 4 bases, leaving 13 bases between the germline ends. CDR3 size: 16 residues. CDR1 is KGHSH and CDR2 is LQKENI in the germline V gene.

This sequence joins TRBV28 and TRBJ1-2, with D hard to call. CDR1 is MDHEN, CDR2 SYDVKM, per germline. This CDR3 spans 11 amino acids. Trimming removed 1 base at V and 7 bases at J, with 4 bases between. CDR3 nucleotide sequence: TGTGCCAGCAGTTTATTCCGTGGCTACACCTTC. Residues: CASSLFRGYTF.

J is TRBJ1-2 and V is TRBV27; TRBD1 aligns across 10 bases. This CDR3 has 15 residues. Trimming cost V 5 bases and J 5 bases; bases outside gene matches: 8. Germline assignment: CDR1 MNHEY and CDR2 SMNVEV (reference sequence). The chain's CDR3 is CASSIGQGVGYGYTF. The CDR3 region has the DNA TGTGCCAGCAGTATCGGACAGGGGGTAGGGTATGGCTACACCTTC.

This chain connects TRBV30 to TRBJ1-2; maybe TRBD1 (5 bases). CDR3 length: 13 amino acids. V lost 3 bases, J lost 3 bases, and 11 bases lay in between. CDR1 and CDR2 (germline): GTSNPN, SVGIG (reference sequence). Written as DNA, the CDR3 is TGTGCCTGGAGCAAACAGGCCGACTATGGCTACACCTTC. Protein sequence: CAWSKQADYGYTF.

The V call is TRBV28, the J call TRBJ2-1; D may be TRBD2 (6 bases). The CDR3 consists of 15 residues. Germline V CDR1 and CDR2: MDHEN, SYDVKM. The V end was cut by 6 bases, the J end by 0 bases, with 12 bases between. CDR3 nucleotide sequence: TGTGCCAGCAGCCCCGCCGGGGGCTCCTACAATGAGCAGTTCTTC. Amino acids: CASSPAGGSYNEQFF.

The chain employs TRBV5-4 and TRBJ2-7; TRBD1 agrees at 12 bases. There are 19 residues in the CDR3. CDR1 and CDR2 from the germline V gene are SGHNT and YYREEE (reference sequence). Losses at the gene ends were 3 bases for V and 3 bases for J; bases not matched to a gene: 16. The CDR3 DNA follows: TGTGCCAGCAGCTCACCGGGACAGGGGGCTTTAGGTGGGAACTACGAGCAGTACTTC. Protein product: CASSSPGQGALGGNYEQYF.

This clone was picked up a small number of times. This sequence joins TRBV6-5 and TRBJ1-1, with D perhaps TRBD1 (5 bases). Per germline, CDR1 MNHEY and CDR2 SVGAGI. The CDR3 extends over 14 amino acids. V dropped 0 bases and J dropped 7 bases, with 12 bases sitting between them. CDR3 DNA sequence: TGTGCCAGCAGTTACTCGCCAGGGTGGAATGAAGCTTTCTTT. Protein product: CASSYSPGWNEAFF.

This clone has a handful of counts. The chain recombines TRBV7-8 with TRBJ2-2; 9 bases are a match to TRBD2. The CDR3 length is 16 residues. CDR1 is SGHVS, CDR2 FQNEAQ, per germline. J was trimmed by 1 base and V by 4 bases; bases with no gene match: 4. The DNA for the CDR3 is TGTGCCAGCAGCTCGCTAGCGGGGAGGAACACCGGGGAGCTGTTTTTT. Protein sequence: CASSSLAGRNTGELFF.

The rearrangement joins TRBV7-9 to TRBJ2-5; TRBD2 might be the D (5 bases). V lost 1 base, J lost 11 bases, and 11 bases lay in between. This CDR3 spans 12 amino acids. Germline V gives CDR1 SEHNR, CDR2 FQNEAQ (reference sequence). The CDR3 region is CASSLEDRGQYF. Here the CDR3 DNA reads TGTGCCAGCAGCTTAGAAGATCGCGGGCAGTACTTC.

This clone was seen a few times. The J gene is TRBJ2-2, the V gene TRBV14; D is unresolved. CDR1 SGHDN and CDR2 FVKESK come from the germline V gene. The CDR3 spans 14 residues. Deletions cut 2 bases from V and 5 bases from J, with 9 bases between. CDR3: CASSQKLRTGELFF. The CDR3 DNA sequence: TGTGCCAGCAGCCAAAAGCTCCGGACCGGGGAGCTGTTTTTT. The full variable domain, in which reference TRBV14 and TRBJ2-2 provide the parts outside the CDR3, is EAGVTQFPSHSVIEKGQTVTLRCDPISGHDNLYWYRRVMGKEIKFLLHFVKESKQDESGMPNNRFLAERTGGTYSTLKVQPAELEDSGVYFCASSQKLRTGELFFGEGSRLTVL.

V and J are TRBV5-6 and TRBJ1-4; TRBD1 agrees at 7 bases. This CDR3 region has 16 residues. Losses at the gene ends were 0 bases for V and 2 bases for J; bases not matched to a gene: 4. Germline assignment: CDR1 SGHDT and CDR2 YYEEEE. CDR3 bases: TGTGCCAGCAGCTTGGCCGGGGGACAGACTAATGAAAAACTGTTTTTT. Translation gives CASSLAGGQTNEKLFF.

The chain employs TRBV19 and TRBJ1-6; D remains unclear. Germline V gene data show CDR1 as LNHDA and CDR2 as SQIVND (reference sequence). This CDR3 region has 11 residues. Deletions cut 3 bases from V and 10 bases from J, with 4 bases between. The CDR3 sequence: CASSMGSPLHF. The CDR3 DNA reads as TGTGCCAGTAGTATGGGCTCACCCCTCCACTTT. Supplemented by reference TRBV19 and TRBJ1-6, the full variable domain reads DGGITQSPKYLFRKEGQNVTLSCEQNLNHDAMYWYRQDPGQGLRLIYYSQIVNDFQKGDIAEGYSVSREKKESFPLTVTSAQKNPTAFYLCASSMGSPLHFGNGTRLTVT.

The chain employs TRBV15 and TRBJ2-7; perhaps TRBD2 as D (5 bases). Matching the DNA end better, TRBJ2-1 makes the J call doubtful. Germline V gene data show CDR1 as LNHNV and CDR2 as YYDKDF (reference sequence). The CDR3 length is 15 residues. CDR3 coding DNA: TGTGCCACCAGCAGAGATATGGTGGGAGAGAATGAGCAGTTCTTC. Translated: CATSRDMVGENEQFF.

The chain carries TRBV29-1 and TRBJ2-1, with 9 positions matching TRBD2. V was pared by 1 base and J by 1 base, with 2 bases of the junction left unmatched. The CDR3 runs to 15 residues. Germline V gene lookup returns CDR1 SQVTM and CDR2 ANQGSEA. DNA of the CDR3: TGCAGCGTTGAAGGACTAGCGGAATCCTACAATGAGCAGTTCTTC. Translated, it gives CSVEGLAESYNEQFF.

This chain joins TRBV7-8 and TRBJ1-4, with a weak D call TRBD1 (6 bases). Germline assignment: CDR1 SGHVS and CDR2 FQNEAQ. Trimming took 2 bases from V and 0 from J, leaving 10 bases between them. The CDR3 is 16 residues long. CDR3 nucleotides: TGTGCCAGCAGCTTACGTACAGGGTCAACTAATGAAAAACTGTTTTTT. Protein sequence: CASSLRTGSTNEKLFF.

This clone was seen once. The chain is built from TRBV7-2 and TRBJ1-2; 7 nucleotides line up with TRBD1. This CDR3 comprises 15 residues. Germline CDR1 and CDR2: SGHTA and FQGNSA. V gave up 5 bases and J gave up 4 bases; unmatched junction bases: 10. The CDR3 loop reads CASSHWAEGAYGYTF. The CDR3 nucleotides are TGTGCCAGCAGCCACTGGGCGGAGGGGGCCTATGGCTACACCTTC. Filled out from reference TRBV7-2 and TRBJ1-2, the complete variable domain reads GAGVSQSPSNKVTEKGKDVELRCDPISGHTALYWYRQSLGQGLEFLIYFQGNSAPDKSGLPSDRFSAERTGGSVSTLTIQRTQQEDSAVYLCASSHWAEGAYGYTFGSGTRLTVV.

The rearrangement links TRBV2 to TRBJ2-7, with 7 nucleotides matching TRBD2. Germline V lookup: CDR1 SNHLY, CDR2 FYNNEI. J was trimmed by 2 bases and V by 6 bases; bases with no gene match: 10. CDR3 length: 15 amino acids. CDR3 nucleotide sequence: TGTGCCAGCAGCGGCGCCGGGACTACGACCTACGAGCAGTACGTC. Translating it yields CASSGAGTTTYEQYV.

The J gene is TRBJ2-2, the V gene TRBV2; 11 bases line up with TRBD1. J gave up 4 bases and V 5 bases, and 6 bases lay outside the gene matches. The CDR3 totals 16 residues. From germline, CDR1 is SNHLY and CDR2 FYNNEI. The CDR3 region is CASSPRDRGFTGELFF. CDR3 in DNA: TGTGCCAGCAGTCCCCGGGACAGGGGGTTCACCGGGGAGCTGTTTTTT.